One sample yielded the 8 T cell receptor beta chains listed below, sequenced in a study of shared clonotypes between healthy human individuals. Only CD45RO-negative cells positively selected for CCR7 counted as naive CD8 cells, so terminally differentiated effector memory CD45RA+ cells were excluded. Some clones are missing from TCRdb's copy, which holds only in-frame ones; the method was immunoSEQ multiplex PCR. Among about 2.2 million clones listed, roughly 95% were seen once. Material: naive CD8+ T cells from PBMCs. These receptors all stem from a man younger than 30 in good health. Some clones in this sample may be carry-over from other donors' samples.

The chain links TRBV27 to TRBJ1-1; D ambiguous. This CDR3 contains 13 residues. V lost 2 bases, J lost 2 bases, and 6 bases lay in between. The germline gives CDR1 MNHEY, CDR2 SMNVEV (reference sequence). CDR3 DNA sequence: TGTGCCAGCAGTTTAGTTACTAACACTGAAGCTTTCTTT. It encodes CASSLVTNTEAFF.

This sequence joins TRBV29-1 and TRBJ2-1; 10 nucleotides align to TRBD1. Looked up from germline, CDR1 is SQVTM and CDR2 is ANQGSEA. V trimming: 7 bases; J trimming: 10 bases; junction bases outside the gene matches: 10. This CDR3 has 13 residues. The CDR3 region is CSATGTGVGEQFF. CDR3 nucleotides: TGCAGCGCCACCGGGACAGGGGTTGGAGAGCAGTTCTTC.

About this clone: At one of its ends the junction is not consistent with the germline gene, which may arise from a read error. The chain carries TRBV10-3 and TRBJ1-2; no firm D call. CDR3 length: 13 amino acids. CDR1 ENHRY and CDR2 SYGVKD come from the germline V gene. CDR3 nucleotides: TGTACCATCAGTGAGTCAAAAACGGATGGCTACACCTTC. It translates to CTISESKTDGYTF.

CDR3 bases: TGTGCCAGCAGGTTAGCAGGGGGCGTTAATGAAAAACTGTTTTTT. As protein: CASRLAGGVNEKLFF. This sequence joins TRBV28 and TRBJ1-4; 8 nucleotides agree with TRBD1. There are 15 residues in the CDR3. V was clipped by 6 bases and J by 4 bases; unmatched bases: 7. The germline V gene has CDR1 MDHEN and CDR2 SYDVKM. The complete variable domain, with remaining parts taken from reference TRBV28 and TRBJ1-4, reads DVKVTQSSRYLVKRTGEKVFLECVQDMDHENMFWYRQDPGLGLRLIYFSYDVKMKEKGDIPEGYSVSREKKERFSLILESASTNQTSMYLCASRLAGGVNEKLFFGSGTQLSVL.

The chain has TRBV15 and TRBJ2-7; TRBD1 might be the D (6 bases). CDR1 is LNHNV, CDR2 YYDKDF, per germline (reference sequence). CDR3 length: 14 residues. V was cut by 8 bases and J by 2 bases, with 16 bases left in between. The CDR3 nucleotides read TGTGCCACCCGTAGTACAGGGCTGCCCTACGAGCAGTACTTC. Translated, it gives CATRSTGLPYEQYF.

The chain has TRBV19 and TRBJ2-2; D is unresolved. The germline V gene encodes CDR1 LNHDA and CDR2 SQIVND (reference sequence). Trimming pared 8 bases from V and 1 base from J, leaving 14 bases between. This CDR3 spans 15 amino acids. The CDR3 bases are TGTGCCAGTTCCCCCAGCCTCCTGAACACCGGGGAGCTGTTTTTT. The encoded protein is CASSPSLLNTGELFF.

The CDR3 reads CASSSYRDRVWEQYF. In nucleotides, the CDR3 is TGTGCCAGCAGCTCATACCGGGACAGGGTATGGGAGCAGTACTTC. The genes are TRBV7-8 and TRBJ2-7; 9 bases map to TRBD1. This CDR3 contains 15 residues. In germline, CDR1 is SGHVS, CDR2 FQNEAQ. J gave up 7 bases and V 4 bases, and 11 bases lay outside the gene matches.

The chain uses TRBV30 and TRBJ1-1, with TRBD1 matching over 7 bases. This CDR3 has 13 amino acids. Germline V gene data show CDR1 as GTSNPN and CDR2 as SVGIG (reference sequence). V shed 3 bases, J shed 3 bases, and the junction held 4 bases outside the gene matches. The CDR3 here is CAWSLTGDTEAFF. The CDR3 nucleotides are TGTGCCTGGAGCCTAACAGGGGACACTGAAGCTTTCTTT.